The present entry profiles one TCR beta chain with its context. What it binds is unknown. Measured with immunoSEQ multiplex PCR; TCRdb has only the in-frame clones, and not every one. The table shows tens of thousands of clones, with around 87% occurring only once. The sample is drawn from a study of T cells in narcolepsy. Study conclusions and caveats: Healthy controls reportedly lacked the autoreactive clonotypes serially found in patients' blood. Autoreactive HCRT-specific and TRIB2-specific clonotypes were marked in same-patient CSF-versus-blood CD4+ comparisons.

V was shortened by 2 bases and J by 9 bases, with 11 bases between the two germline ends. CDR1 SGHNT and CDR2 YENEEA come from the germline V gene. The CDR3 sequence is 12 residues long. The sequencing input was CD45RA- memory CD4+ T cells from PBMCs. The clonotype originates from a human donor with narcolepsy. This sequence joins TRBV11-3 and TRBJ2-7, with D possibly matching TRBD2 (6 bases). The DNA for the CDR3 is TGTGCCAGCAGCTTAAGTGGGCGGGGGCAGTACTTC. This gives the protein CASSLSGRGQYF.